This TCR beta chain came from a study of shared T cell receptors in the human thymus. Data came from immunoSEQ multiplex PCR; TCRdb stores just in-frame clones and leaves some out. The table records around 730,000 clones, roughly 85% of them present only once. Trimming took 5 bases from V and 4 from J; bases not matched to a gene: 7. Germline V gene data show CDR1 as MNHNS and CDR2 as SASEGT. This CDR3 is 14 amino acids long. This sample also belongs to another study, concerning human thymus T cells.

The sequencing input was thymocytes. This chain joins TRBV6-1 and TRBJ1-2, with TRBD1 identical over 7 bases. The receptor was derived from a girl in the first two years of life with a congenital heart defect. This chain's CDR3 is CASSPRQGGYGYTF. The CDR3 coding sequence is TGTGCCAGCAGTCCCCGACAGGGAGGCTATGGCTACACCTTC.